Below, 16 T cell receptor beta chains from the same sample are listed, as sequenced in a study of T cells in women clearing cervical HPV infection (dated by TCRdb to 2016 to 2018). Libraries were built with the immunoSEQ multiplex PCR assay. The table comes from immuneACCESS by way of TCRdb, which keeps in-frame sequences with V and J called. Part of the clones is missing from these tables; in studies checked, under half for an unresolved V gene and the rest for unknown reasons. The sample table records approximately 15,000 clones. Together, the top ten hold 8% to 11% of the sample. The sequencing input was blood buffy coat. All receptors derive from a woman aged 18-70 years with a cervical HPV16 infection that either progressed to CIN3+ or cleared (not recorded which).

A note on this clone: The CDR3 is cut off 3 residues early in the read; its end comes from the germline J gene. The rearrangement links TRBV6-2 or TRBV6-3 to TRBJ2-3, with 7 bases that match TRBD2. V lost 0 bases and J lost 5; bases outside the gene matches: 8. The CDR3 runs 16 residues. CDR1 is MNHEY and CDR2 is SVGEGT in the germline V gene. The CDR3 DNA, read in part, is TGTGCCAGCAGTTACTCGACGGCGGGGGATAGAGATACG. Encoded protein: CASSYSTAGDRDT. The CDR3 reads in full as CASSYSTAGDRDTQYF.

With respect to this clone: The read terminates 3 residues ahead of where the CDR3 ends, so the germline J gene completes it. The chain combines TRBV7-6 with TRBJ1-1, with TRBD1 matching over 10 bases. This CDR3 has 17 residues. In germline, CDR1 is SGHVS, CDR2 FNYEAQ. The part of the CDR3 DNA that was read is TGTGCCAGCAGCCCCAATGGTCCGGGACAGGGGCCGGCGGGA. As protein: CASSPNGPGQGPAG. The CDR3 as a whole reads CASSPNGPGQGPAGAFF.

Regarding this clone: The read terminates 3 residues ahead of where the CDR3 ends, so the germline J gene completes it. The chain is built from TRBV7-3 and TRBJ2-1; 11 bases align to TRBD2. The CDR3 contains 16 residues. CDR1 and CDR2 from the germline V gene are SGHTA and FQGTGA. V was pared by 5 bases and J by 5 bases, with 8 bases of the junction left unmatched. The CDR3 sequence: CASSPYGTSGNNEQFF. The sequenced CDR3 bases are TGTGCCAGCAGCCCCTACGGGACTAGCGGAAACAATGAG.

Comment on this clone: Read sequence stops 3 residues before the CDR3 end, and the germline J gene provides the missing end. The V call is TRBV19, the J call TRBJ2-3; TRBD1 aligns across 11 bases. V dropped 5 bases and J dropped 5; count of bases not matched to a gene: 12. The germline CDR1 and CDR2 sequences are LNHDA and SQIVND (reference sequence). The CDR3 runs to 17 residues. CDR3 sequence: CASSRGGRTGGVDTQYF. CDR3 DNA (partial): TGTGCCAGTAGTCGGGGGGGTAGGACAGGGGGCGTAGATACG.

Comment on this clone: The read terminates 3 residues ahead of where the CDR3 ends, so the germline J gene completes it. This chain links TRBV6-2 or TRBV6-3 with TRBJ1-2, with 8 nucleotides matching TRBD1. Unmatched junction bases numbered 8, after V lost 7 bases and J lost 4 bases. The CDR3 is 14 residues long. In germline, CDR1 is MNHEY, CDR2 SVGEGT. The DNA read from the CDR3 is TGTGCCAGCATCTCGACAGGGGAACTCTATGGC. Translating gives CASISTGELYG. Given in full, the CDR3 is CASISTGELYGYTF.

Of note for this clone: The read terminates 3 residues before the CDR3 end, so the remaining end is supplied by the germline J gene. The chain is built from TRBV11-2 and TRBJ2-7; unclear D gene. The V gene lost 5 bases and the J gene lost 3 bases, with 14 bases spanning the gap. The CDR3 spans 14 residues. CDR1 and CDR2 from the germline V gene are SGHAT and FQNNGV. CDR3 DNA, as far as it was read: TGTGCCAGCAGCACGCCGGGTCTATTCTACGAG. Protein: CASSTPGLFYE. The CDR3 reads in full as CASSTPGLFYEQYF.

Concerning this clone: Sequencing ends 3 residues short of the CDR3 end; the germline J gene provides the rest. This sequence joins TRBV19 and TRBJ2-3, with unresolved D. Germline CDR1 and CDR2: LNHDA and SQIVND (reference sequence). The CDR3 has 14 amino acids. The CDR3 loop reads CASSILGPQETQYF. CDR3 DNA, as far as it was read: TGTGCCAGTAGTATTTTGGGCCCCCAAGAGACG.

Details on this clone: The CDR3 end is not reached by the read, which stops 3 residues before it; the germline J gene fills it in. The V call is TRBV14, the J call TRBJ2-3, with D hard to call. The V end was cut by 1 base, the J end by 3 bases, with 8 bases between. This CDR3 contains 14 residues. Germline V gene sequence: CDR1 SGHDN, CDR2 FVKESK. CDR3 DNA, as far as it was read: TGTGCCAGCAGCCAAGCCCAGGAAACAGATACG. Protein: CASSQAQETDT. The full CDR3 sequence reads CASSQAQETDTQYF.

CDR3: CASSFANSPYEQFF. The sequenced part of the CDR3 DNA is TGTGCCAGCAGCTTTGCGAATTCTCCGTATGAG. The chain uses TRBV5-4 and TRBJ2-1; no definite D call. Sequencing ends 3 residues short of the CDR3 end; the germline J gene provides the rest. Germline V CDR1 and CDR2: SGHNT, YYREEE (reference sequence). The CDR3 has 14 residues. Trimming pared 2 bases from V and 8 bases from J, leaving 14 bases between.

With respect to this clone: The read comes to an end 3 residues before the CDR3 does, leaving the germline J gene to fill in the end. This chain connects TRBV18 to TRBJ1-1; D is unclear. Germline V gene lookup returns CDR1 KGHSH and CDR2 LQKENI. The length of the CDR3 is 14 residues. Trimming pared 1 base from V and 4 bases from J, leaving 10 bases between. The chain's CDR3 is CASSPRSEGTEAFF. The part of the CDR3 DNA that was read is TGTGCCAGCTCACCACGTTCCGAGGGCACTGAA.

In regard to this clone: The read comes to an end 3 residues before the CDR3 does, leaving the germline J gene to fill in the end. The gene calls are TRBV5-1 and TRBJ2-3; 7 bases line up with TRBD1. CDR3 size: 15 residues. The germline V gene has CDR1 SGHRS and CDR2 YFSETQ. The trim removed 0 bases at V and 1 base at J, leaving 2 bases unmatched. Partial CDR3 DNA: TGCGCCAGCAGCTTGGAGGGGACAGGCACAGATACG. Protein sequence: CASSLEGTGTDT. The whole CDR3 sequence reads CASSLEGTGTDTQYF.

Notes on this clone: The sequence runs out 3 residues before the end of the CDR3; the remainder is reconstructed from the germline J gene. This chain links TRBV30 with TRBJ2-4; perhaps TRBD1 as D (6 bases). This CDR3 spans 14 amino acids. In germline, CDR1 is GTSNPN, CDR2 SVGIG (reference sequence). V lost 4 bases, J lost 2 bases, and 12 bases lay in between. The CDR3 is CAWKNRDTKNIQYF. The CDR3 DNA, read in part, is TGTGCCTGGAAAAACAGGGATACCAAAAACATT.

CDR3 region: CASSPTAAGANVLTF. The sequenced CDR3 bases are TGTGCCAGCTCACCAACTGCCGCTGGGGCCAACGTC. The chain couples TRBV18 to TRBJ2-6, with D uncertain. The read terminates 3 residues before the CDR3 end, so the remaining end is supplied by the germline J gene. The CDR3 totals 15 residues. Deletions cut 2 bases from V and 2 bases from J, with 7 bases between. Germline lookup yields CDR1 KGHSH and CDR2 LQKENI.

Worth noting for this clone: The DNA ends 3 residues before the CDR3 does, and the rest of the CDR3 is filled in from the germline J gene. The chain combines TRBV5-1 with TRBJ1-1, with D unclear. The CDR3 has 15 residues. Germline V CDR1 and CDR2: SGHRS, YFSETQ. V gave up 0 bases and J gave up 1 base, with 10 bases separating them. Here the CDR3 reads CASSLGQAKNTEAFF. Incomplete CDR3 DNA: TGCGCCAGCAGCTTGGGTCAGGCGAAGAACACTGAA.

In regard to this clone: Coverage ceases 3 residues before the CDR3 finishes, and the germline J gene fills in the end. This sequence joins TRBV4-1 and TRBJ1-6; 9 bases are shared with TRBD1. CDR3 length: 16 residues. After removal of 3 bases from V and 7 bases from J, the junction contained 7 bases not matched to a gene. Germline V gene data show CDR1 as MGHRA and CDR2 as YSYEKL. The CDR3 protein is CASSQSPGQGNSPLHF. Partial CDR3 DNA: TGCGCCAGCAGCCAGTCCCCCGGACAGGGGAATTCACCC.

The CDR3 sequence: CASSPKQPSGNTIYF. CDR3 DNA (partial): TGTGCCAGTAGTCCTAAGCAACCCTCTGGAAACACC. The chain is built from TRBV19 and TRBJ1-3; D remains unclear. The read is 3 residues too short to cover the CDR3 end, so that end is filled in from the germline J gene. Deletions cut 5 bases from V and 0 bases from J, with 11 bases between. This CDR3 spans 15 amino acids. Germline CDR1 is LNHDA and CDR2 is SQIVND (reference sequence).